This entry features one T cell receptor (beta chain) sequence. The antigen is undetermined. These donors were members of the approximately 120-subject validation cohort, a group separate from the roughly 670-subject first cohort. V dropped 4 bases and J dropped 7 bases, with 8 bases sitting between them. Germline loops: CDR1 MNHEY, CDR2 SMNVEV (reference sequence). The CDR3 is 12 residues long. TCRdb keeps only in-frame clones here, not all; method: immunoSEQ multiplex PCR. The sample holds 130,000 to 150,000 clones, just under 90% seen once. This entry belongs to a study of cytomegalovirus exposure and HLA in healthy donors. Study-level points and caveats: Subsequent analysis found a tendency for first-cohort TCR clusters to co-occur within the 110 or so validation repertoires. There were 150 to 200 TCR beta chains listed as cytomegalovirus-associated.

The chain links TRBV27 to TRBJ1-5, with D hard to call. The material sequenced was PBMCs. The origin of this receptor is a woman in her 30s in good health and CMV-seropositive. This CDR3 is CASSSLIQPQHF. CDR3 DNA sequence: TGTGCCAGCAGTTCCTTAATACAGCCCCAGCATTTT.